The present T cell receptor (beta chain) was sequenced within a study of response to subunit inactivated influenza vaccine. Overall study findings and caveats: Each seasonal influenza vaccination, the authors suggested, recruits few new T cells.

TCRdb re-called the RT-PCR reads with MiXCR, one entry per CDR3 protein. The table has 650,000 to 700,000 distinct CDR3 sequences, 15% to 17% seen once. The germline gives CDR1 SGHAT, CDR2 FQDESV (reference sequence). The CDR3 is 15 amino acids. V lost 1 base and J 5 bases, leaving 15 bases between the germline ends. Only a few counts were recorded for this clonotype. What it recognizes is unknown. The sequence was obtained from a man aged 45 to 65 who received an inactivated influenza vaccine. This rearrangement joins TRBV11-1 to TRBJ2-7; no definite D call. The sequenced sample was PBMCs from blood, obtained roughly 12 days after vaccination. CDR3 DNA sequence: TGTGCCAGCAGCTTAGGGCCGGTGGTAGCCAACGAGCAGTACTTC. It is translated as CASSLGPVVANEQYF.